Included here is one T cell receptor beta chain sequence, with context. TCRdb keeps only in-frame clones here, not all; method: immunoSEQ multiplex PCR. The repertoire holds some 320,000 clones, approximately 88% seen once, with under 8% in the top ten. CDR1 is DFQATT, CDR2 SNEGSKA, per germline (reference sequence). The V end was cut by 6 bases, the J end by 7 bases, with 16 bases between. The CDR3 is 14 amino acids. The data belong to a study of blood T cell repertoires in COVID-19. Study-level information: Italy, Spain and the United States were the sources of the convalescent and acute COVID-19 samples.

The sequenced sample consisted of peripheral blood. The clonotype originates from a woman younger than 45 who had recovered from COVID-19. The chain employs TRBV20-1 and TRBJ1-6, with D perhaps matching TRBD1 (6 bases). CDR3 protein: CSASRGGPNSPLHF. The CDR3 nucleotides read TGCAGTGCCAGTCGAGGGGGACCAAATTCACCCCTCCACTTT.